This T cell receptor beta chain was captured by sequencing in a study of blood T cell repertoires in COVID-19. Study at large: Samples taken during acute and convalescent COVID-19 were collected in the United States, Italy and Spain. T cells, B-cell-depleted T cells, or PBMCs provided the cDNA or gDNA that served as material.

This clone turned up a few times. There are 13 residues in the CDR3. Germline V lookup: CDR1 SGHTA, CDR2 FQGNSA. The germline V and J ends were trimmed by 6 bases and 4 bases, with 11 bases remaining between them. In the source study's methods: The authors estimated nucleated cell counts from reference gene primer amplification. The data were produced by immunoSEQ multiplex PCR, yet TCRdb's version contains in-frame clones alone and is incomplete. V and J calls and clone size are copied from that table; D and trimming were computed from the DNA. The data hold 200,000 to 250,000 clones, with more than 80% observed a single time. The Seattle patients joined while their infection was active and were tracked longitudinally afterward.

The source is a woman older than 75 with COVID-19, enrolled during active disease. The rearrangement links TRBV7-2 to TRBJ2-3; D not certain. Sequenced input: peripheral blood. In DNA form, the CDR3 reads TGTGCCAGCAGACTCGTTTCCGCAGATACGCAGTATTTT. This codes for CASRLVSADTQYF. Based on the CDR3 plus reference TRBV7-2 and TRBJ2-3, the full variable domain is GAGVSQSPSNKVTEKGKDVELRCDPISGHTALYWYRQSLGQGLEFLIYFQGNSAPDKSGLPSDRFSAERTGGSVSTLTIQRTQQEDSAVYLCASRLVSADTQYFGPGTRLTVL.